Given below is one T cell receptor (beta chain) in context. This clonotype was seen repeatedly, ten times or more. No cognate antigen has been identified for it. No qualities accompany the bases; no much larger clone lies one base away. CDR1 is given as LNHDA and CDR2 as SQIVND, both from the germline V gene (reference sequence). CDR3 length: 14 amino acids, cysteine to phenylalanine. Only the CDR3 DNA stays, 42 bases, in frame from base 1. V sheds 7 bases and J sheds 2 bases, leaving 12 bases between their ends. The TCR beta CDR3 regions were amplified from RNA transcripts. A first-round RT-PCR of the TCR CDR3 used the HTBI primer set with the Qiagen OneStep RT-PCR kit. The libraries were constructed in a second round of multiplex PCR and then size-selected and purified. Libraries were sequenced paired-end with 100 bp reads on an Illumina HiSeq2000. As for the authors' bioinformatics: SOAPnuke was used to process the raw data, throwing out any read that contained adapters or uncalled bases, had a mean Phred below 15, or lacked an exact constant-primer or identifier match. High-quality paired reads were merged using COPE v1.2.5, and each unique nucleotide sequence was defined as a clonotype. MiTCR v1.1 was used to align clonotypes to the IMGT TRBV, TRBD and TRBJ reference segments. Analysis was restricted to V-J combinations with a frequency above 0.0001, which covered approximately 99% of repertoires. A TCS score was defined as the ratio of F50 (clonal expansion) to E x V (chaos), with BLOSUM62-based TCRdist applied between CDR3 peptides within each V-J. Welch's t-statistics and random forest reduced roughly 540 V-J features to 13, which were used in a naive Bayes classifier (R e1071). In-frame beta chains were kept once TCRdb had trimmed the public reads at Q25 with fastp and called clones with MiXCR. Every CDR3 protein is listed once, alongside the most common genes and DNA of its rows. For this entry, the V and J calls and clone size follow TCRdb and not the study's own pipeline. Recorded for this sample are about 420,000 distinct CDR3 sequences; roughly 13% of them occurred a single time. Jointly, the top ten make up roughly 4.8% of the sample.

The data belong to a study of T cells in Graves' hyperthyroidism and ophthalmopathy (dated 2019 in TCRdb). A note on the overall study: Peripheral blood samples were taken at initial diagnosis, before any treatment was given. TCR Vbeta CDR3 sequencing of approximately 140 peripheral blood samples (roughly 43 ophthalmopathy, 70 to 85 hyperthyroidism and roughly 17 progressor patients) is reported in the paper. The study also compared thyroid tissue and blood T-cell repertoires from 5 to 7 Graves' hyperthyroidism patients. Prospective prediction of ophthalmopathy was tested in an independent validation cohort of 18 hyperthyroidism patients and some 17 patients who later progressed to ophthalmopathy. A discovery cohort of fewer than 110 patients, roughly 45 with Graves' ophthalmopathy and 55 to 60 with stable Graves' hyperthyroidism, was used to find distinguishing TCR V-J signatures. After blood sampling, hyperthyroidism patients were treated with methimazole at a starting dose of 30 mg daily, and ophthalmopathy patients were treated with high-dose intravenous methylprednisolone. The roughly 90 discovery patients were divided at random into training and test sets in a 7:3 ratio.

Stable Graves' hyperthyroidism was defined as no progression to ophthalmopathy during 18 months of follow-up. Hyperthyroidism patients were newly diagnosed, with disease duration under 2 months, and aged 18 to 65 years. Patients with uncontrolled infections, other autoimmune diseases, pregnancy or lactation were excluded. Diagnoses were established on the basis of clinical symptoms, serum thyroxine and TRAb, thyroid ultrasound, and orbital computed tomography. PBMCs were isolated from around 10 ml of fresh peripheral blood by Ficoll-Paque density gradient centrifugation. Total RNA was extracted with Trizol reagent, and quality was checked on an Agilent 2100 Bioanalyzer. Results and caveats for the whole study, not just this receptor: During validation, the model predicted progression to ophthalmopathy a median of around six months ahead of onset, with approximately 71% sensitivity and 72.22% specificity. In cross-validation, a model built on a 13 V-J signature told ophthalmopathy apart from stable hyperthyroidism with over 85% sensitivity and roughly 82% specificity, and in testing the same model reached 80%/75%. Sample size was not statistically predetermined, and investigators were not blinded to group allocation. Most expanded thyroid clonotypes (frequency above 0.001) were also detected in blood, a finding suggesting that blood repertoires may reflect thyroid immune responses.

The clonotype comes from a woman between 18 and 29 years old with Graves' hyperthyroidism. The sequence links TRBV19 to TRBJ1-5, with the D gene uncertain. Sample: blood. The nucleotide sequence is TGTGCCAGTAACACCATGCTGGGCAATCAGCCCCAGCATTTT. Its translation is CASNTMLGNQPQHF.